The 24 T cell receptor beta chains in this list originate from one sample, sequenced in a study of T cell responses to AZD1222 COVID-19 vaccine. Profiling relied on immunoSEQ multiplex PCR, and the TCRdb table lists in-frame clones only, not all of them. The sample yields under 150,000 clones, approximately 80% seen once. Sequenced here: peripheral blood, sampled 28 days after the second AZD1222 dose. Every receptor here comes from an adult who received the AZD1222 COVID-19 vaccine.

This sequence joins TRBV18 and TRBJ1-1; 8 bases align to TRBD1. Losses at the gene ends were 2 bases for V and 5 bases for J; bases not matched to a gene: 4. There are 14 residues in the CDR3. Germline CDR1 and CDR2: KGHSH and LQKENI. The CDR3 is CASSPGTGSTEAFF. The CDR3 DNA follows: TGTGCCAGCTCACCAGGGACAGGCAGTACTGAAGCTTTCTTT.

The V call is TRBV6-2 or TRBV6-3, the J call TRBJ1-6; TRBD1 matches at 8 bases. Looked up from germline, CDR1 is MNHEY and CDR2 is SVGEGT. This CDR3 has 14 amino acids. V gave up 6 bases and J gave up 11 bases; unmatched junction bases: 9. CDR3 DNA sequence: TGTGCCAGCAGCACAGGACAGGGATCGACACCCCTCCACTTT. Encoded protein: CASSTGQGSTPLHF.

The chain has TRBV7-8 and TRBJ2-3; the match to TRBD2 covers 9 bases. CDR3 length equals 17 residues. Germline CDR1 SGHVS, CDR2 FQNEAQ. The V gene end was trimmed by 5 bases and the J gene end by 3 bases; junction bases not matched to a gene: 12. The CDR3: CASSQKRSGGQTDTQYF. The CDR3, as DNA: TGTGCCAGCAGCCAAAAGAGGAGCGGGGGGCAAACAGATACGCAGTATTTT.

This sequence joins TRBV15 and TRBJ1-3; D call uncertain. In germline, CDR1 is LNHNV, CDR2 YYDKDF (reference sequence). CDR3 length: 14 residues. V was cut by 5 bases and J by 0 bases, with 8 bases left in between. CDR3 residues: CATSARDSGNTIYF. Here the CDR3 DNA reads TGTGCCACCAGCGCCCGGGACTCTGGAAACACCATATATTTT.

The V and J genes are TRBV11-2 and TRBJ2-7; 9 nucleotides agree with TRBD1. Germline V gene sequence: CDR1 SGHAT, CDR2 FQNNGV. V lost 1 base and J lost 4; bases outside the gene matches: 2. CDR3 length equals 14 residues. The CDR3 coding sequence is TGTGCCAGCAGCTTAGTGACAGGGGGATACGAGCAGTACTTC. Translating it yields CASSLVTGGYEQYF.

This clone came up a few times. CDR3 in amino acids: CASSLASQGGTEAFF. The CDR3 DNA reads as TGTGCCAGCAGCTTGGCCTCACAGGGCGGTACTGAAGCTTTCTTT. The V call is TRBV7-9, the J call TRBJ1-1, with D possibly matching TRBD1 (6 bases). The V gene's germline CDR1 is SEHNR and CDR2 FQNEAQ (reference sequence). The CDR3 totals 15 residues. V gave up 3 bases and J gave up 5 bases, with 16 bases separating them.

Points on this clone: This likely came from a read error, as a far larger clone is one base away. The chain employs TRBV21-1 and TRBJ1-6; TRBD1, the D gene given by the table, was not confirmed from the DNA. TRBV21-1 is a recognized pseudogene. The CDR3 has 15 amino acids. The CDR3: CASSPPVQGGSPLHF. CDR3 DNA sequence: TGTGCCAGCAGCCCCCCAGTACAGGGGGGCTCACCCCTCCACTTT.

The J gene is TRBJ1-1, the V gene TRBV21-1; the DNA was not compared with TRBD1, the D call given in the table. TRBV21-1 is noted as a pseudogene. The CDR3 spans 15 residues. The CDR3 nucleotides are TGTGCCAGCAGCAATCCGGGACAGGGAAGGACTGAAGCTTTCTTT. Translation: CASSNPGQGRTEAFF.

This sequence joins TRBV2 and TRBJ1-2; 7 bases fit TRBD1. The ends lost 5 bases at V and 8 bases at J; junction bases unmatched: 8. Germline CDR1 is SNHLY and CDR2 is FYNNEI. The CDR3 totals 13 residues. In nucleotides, the CDR3 is TGTGCCAGCAGTTATACAGGGGCTGGAGGCTACACCTTC. Translation: CASSYTGAGGYTF.

This clone was detected only a few times. Within the sample, other DNA sequences also encode this same CDR3. This chain joins TRBV21-1 and TRBJ1-6; the DNA was not used to check the table's D call, TRBD1. TRBV21-1 is a recognized pseudogene. The CDR3 loop spans 15 amino acids. The CDR3 here is CPSRPPGQGGSPLHF. The CDR3 DNA reads TGTCCCAGCCGCCCCCCAGGACAGGGGGGCTCACCCCTCCACTTT.

V usage is TRBV18 and J usage is TRBJ1-1; D is uncertain. The CDR3 totals 14 residues. V lost 3 bases, J lost 0 bases, and 8 bases lay in between. Germline V lookup: CDR1 KGHSH, CDR2 LQKENI. This CDR3 reads CASSPKQMNTEAFF. The CDR3 DNA is TGTGCCAGCTCACCGAAACAGATGAACACTGAAGCTTTCTTT.

V usage is TRBV24-1 and J usage is TRBJ2-2; D is unclear. The CDR3 sequence is 16 residues long. Trimming pared 3 bases from V and 2 bases from J, leaving 12 bases between. CDR1 and CDR2 (germline): KGHDR, SFDVKD. As DNA, the CDR3 is TGTGCCACCAGTGATGAAGGCAGGACCAACACCGGGGAGCTGTTTTTT. It is translated as CATSDEGRTNTGELFF.

This clone came up once. The rearrangement joins TRBV6-5 to TRBJ1-5, with D unresolved. CDR3 length equals 16 residues. Germline CDR1 is MNHEY and CDR2 is SVGAGI. V was clipped by 0 bases and J by 4 bases, with 13 bases between them. Written as DNA, the CDR3 is TGTGCCAGCAGTTACTCGAAGGTCGGGTTGAATCAGCCCCAGCATTTT. Translated, it gives CASSYSKVGLNQPQHF.

The gene calls are TRBV28 and TRBJ1-4; 11 nucleotides match TRBD1. Trimming cost V 2 bases and J 7 bases; bases outside gene matches: 3. The CDR3 length is 15 residues. Germline V CDR1 and CDR2: MDHEN, SYDVKM. The CDR3 DNA follows: TGTGCCAGCAGTTTACGGACAGGGGGCTTTGAAAAACTGTTTTTT. It specifies CASSLRTGGFEKLFF.

Here the CDR3 reads CASSVGTGAYEQYF. The CDR3 DNA sequence: TGTGCCAGCAGCGTTGGGACAGGGGCCTACGAGCAGTACTTC. The chain has TRBV9 and TRBJ2-7; 10 nucleotides match TRBD1. Germline trimming cut 2 bases from V and 2 bases from J; bases unmatched to any gene: 1. Per the germline V gene, CDR1 is SGDLS and CDR2 is YYNGEE. The length of the CDR3 is 14 residues.

About this clone itself: A junction boundary mismatches the germline segment, possibly from a read error. The J gene is TRBJ1-1, the V gene TRBV5-1; D gene unclear. Germline-derived CDR1 and CDR2 are SGHRS and YFSETQ. The CDR3 is 13 residues long. This CDR3 reads CASSLDFRTGAFF. In nucleotides, the CDR3 is TGCGCCAGCAGCTTGGACTTTAGGACTGGAGCTTTCTTT. The variable domain in full, completed from reference TRBV5-1 and TRBJ1-1, reads KAGVTQTPRYLIKTRGQQVTLSCSPISGHRSVSWYQQTPGQGLQFLFEYFSETQRNKGNFPGRFSGRQFSNSRSEMNVSTLELGDSALYLCASSLDFRTGAFFGQGTRLTVV.

The genes are TRBV19 and TRBJ1-5, with TRBD1 as a possible D gene (5 bases). V gave up 4 bases and J gave up 5 bases, with 15 bases separating them. Germline CDR1 and CDR2: LNHDA and SQIVND (reference sequence). This CDR3 is 15 amino acids long. CDR3 in DNA: TGTGCCAGTAGTAACAGGAGGGGTGCGGATCAGCCCCAGCATTTT. Protein product: CASSNRRGADQPQHF.

The V gene is TRBV5-1, the J gene TRBJ2-1, with a tentative D call TRBD2 (5 bases). Trimming took 5 bases from V and 6 from J, leaving 12 bases between them. CDR1 is SGHRS, CDR2 YFSETQ, per germline. This CDR3 comprises 13 residues. This chain's CDR3 is CASSSFGGNEQFF. CDR3 in DNA: TGCGCCAGCAGTTCATTCGGAGGCAATGAGCAGTTCTTC.

V gene TRBV5-1 combines with J gene TRBJ2-7; TRBD1 agrees at 7 bases. With V trimmed by 0 bases and J by 0 bases, 15 bases remained unmatched. The CDR3 is made up of 19 amino acids. Looked up from germline, CDR1 is SGHRS and CDR2 is YFSETQ. As DNA, the CDR3 is TGCGCCAGCAGCTTGGGCCCCTCCTTGACAGGGAGTAGCTCCTACGAGCAGTACTTC. It encodes CASSLGPSLTGSSSYEQYF.

V gene TRBV29-1 combines with J gene TRBJ1-1; TRBD1 matches 8 bases. Per the germline V gene, CDR1 is SQVTM and CDR2 is ANQGSEA. Trimming cost V 5 bases and J 1 base; bases outside gene matches: 3. This CDR3 spans 13 amino acids. CDR3 DNA sequence: TGCAGCGTTACCCAGGGGGCGAACACTGAAGCTTTCTTT. Translating it yields CSVTQGANTEAFF.

In nucleotides, the CDR3 is TGTGCCAGCAGCTCCCCAGTTAGTACCCAGCATTTT. Translating gives CASSSPVSTQHF. The chain couples TRBV7-9 to TRBJ1-5; D remains ambiguous. CDR1 and CDR2 from the germline V gene are SEHNR and FQNEAQ (reference sequence). CDR3 size: 12 residues. Trimming stripped 4 bases from V and 11 bases from J, with 12 bases between.

V and J are TRBV7-9 and TRBJ1-6; D is unclear. V lost 4 bases, J lost 11 bases, and 15 bases lay in between. The CDR3 spans 14 residues. CDR1 is SEHNR and CDR2 is FQNEAQ in the germline V gene (reference sequence). CDR3 amino acids: CASSSTVNGAPLHF. CDR3 bases: TGTGCCAGCAGCTCGACCGTTAACGGGGCACCCCTCCACTTT.

The chain recombines TRBV12-3 or TRBV12-4 with TRBJ2-7; no definite D call. Between the trimmed V and J ends, which lost 6 bases and 3 bases, there was a span of 9 bases. The CDR3 covers 12 residues. The CDR3 coding sequence is TGTGCCAGCAGCTCCCCAAGCTACGAGCAGTACTTC. It translates to CASSSPSYEQYF.

J is TRBJ2-7 and V is TRBV19, with TRBD1 matching 7 bases. The ends lost 5 bases at V and 1 base at J; junction bases unmatched: 8. Germline V gives CDR1 LNHDA, CDR2 SQIVND (reference sequence). This CDR3 has 15 residues. The CDR3 DNA is TGTGCCAGTAGTTTTGGGGACAGACTATCCTACGAGCAGTACTTC. It codes for CASSFGDRLSYEQYF.